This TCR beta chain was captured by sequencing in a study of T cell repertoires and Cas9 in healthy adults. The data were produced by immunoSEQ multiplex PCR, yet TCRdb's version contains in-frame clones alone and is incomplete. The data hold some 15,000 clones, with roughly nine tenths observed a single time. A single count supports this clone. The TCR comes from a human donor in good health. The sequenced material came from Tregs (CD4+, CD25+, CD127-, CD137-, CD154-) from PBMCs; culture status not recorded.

The chain's CDR3 is CASSLSLGNTGELFF. The CDR3 nucleotides read TGCGCCAGCAGCTTGAGTTTAGGGAACACCGGGGAGCTGTTTTTT. The chain uses TRBV5-1 and TRBJ2-2; D unclear. The CDR3 covers 15 residues. Germline V lookup: CDR1 SGHRS, CDR2 YFSETQ. Trimming removed 1 base from V and 1 base from J, with 8 bases in between.